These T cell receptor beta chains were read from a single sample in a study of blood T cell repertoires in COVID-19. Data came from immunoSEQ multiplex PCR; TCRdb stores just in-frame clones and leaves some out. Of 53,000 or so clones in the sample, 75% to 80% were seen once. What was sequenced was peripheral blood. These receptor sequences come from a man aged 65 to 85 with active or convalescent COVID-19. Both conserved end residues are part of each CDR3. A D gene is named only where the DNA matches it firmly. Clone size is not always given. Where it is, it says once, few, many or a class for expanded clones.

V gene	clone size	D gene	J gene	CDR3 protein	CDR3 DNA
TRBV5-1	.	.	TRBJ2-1	CASSPPTGSPGNEQFF	TGCGCCAGCAGCCCACCCACCGGGTCCCCGGGCAATGAGCAGTTCTTC
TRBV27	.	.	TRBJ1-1	CASGRQWSTEAFF	TGTGCCAGCGGTAGACAGTGGAGCACTGAAGCTTTCTTT
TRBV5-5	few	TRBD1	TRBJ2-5	CASSSGTGWQETQYF	TGTGCCAGCAGCTCCGGGACAGGGTGGCAAGAGACCCAGTACTTC
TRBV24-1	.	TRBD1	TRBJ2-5	CATSETGWETQYF	TGTGCCACCAGTGAGACAGGGTGGGAGACCCAGTACTTC
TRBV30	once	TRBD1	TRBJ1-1	CAWSMGQENTEAFF	TGTGCCTGGAGCATGGGACAGGAGAACACTGAAGCTTTCTTT
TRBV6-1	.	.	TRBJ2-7	CASSEITPGEQYF	TGTGCCAGCAGTGAAATTACTCCAGGGGAGCAGTACTTC
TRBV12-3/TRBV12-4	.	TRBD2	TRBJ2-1	CASSGGGYNEQFF	TGTGCCAGCAGTGGGGGGGGATACAATGAGCAGTTCTTC
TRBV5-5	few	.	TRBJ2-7	CASSLATGTEQYF	TGTGCCAGCAGCTTGGCTACAGGGACCGAGCAGTACTTC
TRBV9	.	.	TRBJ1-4	CASSALRGGYEKLFF	TGTGCCAGCAGCGCCCTCCGAGGAGGTTATGAAAAACTGTTTTTT
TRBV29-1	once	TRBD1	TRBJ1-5	CSVRDSYSNQPQHF	TGCAGCGTTCGGGACAGCTATAGCAATCAGCCCCAGCATTTT
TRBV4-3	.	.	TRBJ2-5	CASSQGAPGSGETQYF	TGCGCCAGCAGCCAAGGGGCTCCGGGGTCCGGAGAGACCCAGTACTTC
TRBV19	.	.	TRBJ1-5	CASSLYNQPQHF	TGTGCCAGTAGTTTATACAATCAGCCCCAGCATTTT
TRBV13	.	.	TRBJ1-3	CASSRTKLSGNTIYF	TGTGCCAGCAGTCGGACAAAACTCTCTGGAAACACCATATATTTT
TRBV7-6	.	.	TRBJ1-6	CASSPRLGGYNSPLHF	TGTGCCAGCAGCCCCCGGTTGGGGGGATATAATTCACCCCTCCACTTT
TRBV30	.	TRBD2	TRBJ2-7	CAWAPPSGGLREQYF	TGTGCCTGGGCCCCACCTAGCGGGGGTCTGAGGGAGCAGTACTTC
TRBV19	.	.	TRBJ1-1	CASSTTGSKPEAFF	TGTGCCAGTAGTACCACAGGGTCTAAACCTGAAGCTTTCTTT
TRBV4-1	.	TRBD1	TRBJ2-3	CASSPGQGRTDTQYF	TGCGCCAGCAGCCCCGGACAGGGGCGCACAGATACGCAGTATTTT
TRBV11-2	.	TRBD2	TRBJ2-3	CASSLDPRTSGRGSNTQYF	TGTGCCAGCAGCTTAGATCCGAGGACTAGCGGGAGGGGTTCCAATACGCAGTATTTT